The 9 T cell receptor beta chains given below trace back to one sample, sequenced in a study of Ad26.COV2.S vaccination and SARS-CoV-2 variants. Assay: immunoSEQ multiplex PCR; the TCRdb copy retains only in-frame clones and omits some. This sample has roughly 350,000 clones, with 85% to 90% found just once. Treatment denoted: around 19 received Ad26.COV2.S at low or high dose, single or two shots; roughly five received placebo; per-sample allocation not given. Each sample was drawn 63 days after the first injection (of vaccine or placebo). The sequencing here drew on peripheral blood, taken in a trial of Ad26.COV2.S vaccine versus placebo. Receptors were obtained from a person aged 18-65 years who received the Ad26.COV2.S COVID-19 vaccine or a placebo.

The chain combines TRBV27 with TRBJ2-7; TRBD1 matches at 7 bases. The germline gives CDR1 MNHEY, CDR2 SMNVEV (reference sequence). Trimming took 4 bases from V and 5 from J; bases not matched to a gene: 14. The CDR3 has 16 residues. As DNA, the CDR3 is TGTGCCAGCAGTTCCCAATACAGGGAAGGGGGCCACGAGCAGTACTTC. The encoded protein is CASSSQYREGGHEQYF.

This clone was recorded a few times. This chain joins TRBV12-5 and TRBJ1-1; D unresolved. The ends were cut back, 8 bases at V and 1 base at J, with 5 bases in the middle. This CDR3 comprises 11 residues. Germline assignment: CDR1 LGHNT and CDR2 FRNRAP. The CDR3 protein is CASSENTEAFF. The CDR3 region has the DNA TGTGCTAGTTCCGAGAACACTGAAGCTTTCTTT.

The chain joins TRBV5-1 to TRBJ2-7, with 12 bases fitting TRBD1. V lost 4 bases to trimming and J lost 6 bases; unmatched junction nucleotides: 5. This CDR3 contains 14 residues. Per the germline V gene, CDR1 is SGHRS and CDR2 is YFSETQ. CDR3 region: CASSPGTGGLEQYF. DNA of the CDR3: TGCGCCAGCAGCCCCGGGACAGGGGGCCTCGAGCAGTACTTC.

The chain is built from TRBV27 and TRBJ1-4; 9 nucleotides agree with TRBD1. Germline loops: CDR1 MNHEY, CDR2 SMNVEV (reference sequence). The CDR3 sequence is 16 residues long. With 4 bases clipped from V and 6 bases from J, the junction kept 9 bases outside the gene matches. The CDR3: CASSSHRGLRDEKLFF. In DNA, the CDR3 is TGTGCCAGCAGTTCACACAGGGGGCTCCGGGATGAAAAACTGTTTTTT.

The rearrangement links TRBV29-1 to TRBJ2-7, with 10 bases identical to TRBD1. The V segment lost 1 base and the J segment 7 bases; nucleotides outside the gene matches: 4. Per germline, CDR1 SQVTM and CDR2 ANQGSEA. This CDR3 spans 13 amino acids. The CDR3 nucleotides read TGCAGCGTTGAAGGACAGGGGGCAGTGGAGCAGTACTTC. Protein product: CSVEGQGAVEQYF.

J is TRBJ1-1 and V is TRBV4-2; D not certain. Trimming took 4 bases from V and 0 from J, leaving 12 bases between them. This CDR3 has 15 amino acids. The V gene's germline CDR1 is LGHNA and CDR2 YNFKEQ. The CDR3 DNA sequence: TGTGCCAGCAGCCCAACATCAATACTGAACACTGAAGCTTTCTTT. This translates into CASSPTSILNTEAFF.

This chain connects TRBV1 to TRBJ2-7. TRBV1 is listed as a pseudogene. The CDR3 has 12 amino acids. The CDR3 sequence: CTSSQDRNEQYF. In DNA form, the CDR3 reads TGCACCAGCAGCCAAGATCGGAACGAGCAGTACTTC.

The gene calls are TRBV18 and TRBJ2-2; D is possibly TRBD2 (5 bases). V gave up 2 bases and J gave up 1 base, with 11 bases separating them. The germline V gene has CDR1 KGHSH and CDR2 LQKENI. CDR3 length: 16 amino acids. The CDR3 DNA follows: TGTGCCAGCTCACCAATGAGGGCGGAGAACACCGGGGAGCTGTTTTTT. Its translation is CASSPMRAENTGELFF.

The J gene is TRBJ2-7, the V gene TRBV6-6, with D possibly TRBD1 on 6 matching bases. The CDR3 has 13 amino acids. Between the trimmed V and J ends, which lost 6 bases and 7 bases, there was a span of 16 bases. Germline V CDR1 and CDR2: MNHNY, SVGAGI (reference sequence). The CDR3 protein is CASRPRAGVEQYF. The CDR3 DNA sequence: TGTGCCAGCAGACCCCGGGCAGGGGTAGAGCAGTACTTC.